A single sample gave rise to the 17 T cell receptor beta chains below, sequenced in a study of neurological immune-mediated disorders. TCRdb re-analysed the 5' RACE reads in MiXCR, keeping a single row per CDR3 protein. The repertoire consists of more than 45,000 distinct CDR3 sequences, with roughly an eighth occurring once and the leading ten covering approximately 1.8%. The sequenced sample was PBMCs. Source of these receptors: a man aged 55-75 years in good health.

By sample fraction, this clonotype is medium-sized. This chain joins TRBV28 and TRBJ1-1; D is perhaps TRBD1 (6 bases). Germline CDR1 and CDR2: MDHEN and SYDVKM. Between the trimmed V and J ends, which lost 6 bases and 3 bases, there was a span of 26 bases. This CDR3 is 18 amino acids long. The CDR3, as DNA: TGTGCCAGCAGCTGGGGGGGCATCCTGCCGCGAGGGGACACTGAAGCTTTCTTT. Residues: CASSWGGILPRGDTEAFF.

For this clonotype: A much larger clonotype is one base distant, so this may be a read error. The CDR3 DNA sequence: TGTGCCAGCAGTGACGGGACAGGGGGCGCAGATACGCAGTATTTT. Its translation is CASSDGTGGADTQYF. This chain uses TRBV6-4 with TRBJ2-3, with TRBD1 matching 12 bases. The CDR3 consists of 15 residues. The V gene end was trimmed by 2 bases and the J gene end by 4 bases; junction bases not matched to a gene: 1. The germline gives CDR1 MRHNA, CDR2 SNTAGT.

This clonotype occurred many times. The chain recombines TRBV11-2 with TRBJ2-1; the match to TRBD2 covers 10 bases. Germline CDR1 and CDR2: SGHAT and FQNNGV. With V trimmed by 5 bases and J by 6 bases, 13 bases remained unmatched. CDR3 length: 17 amino acids. The CDR3 nucleotides read TGTGCCAGCAGCCTCACTTATAGCGGGGGGCGTGCCAATGAGCAGTTCTTC. Residues: CASSLTYSGGRANEQFF.

This clonotype was found many times. The chain employs TRBV12-3 or TRBV12-4 and TRBJ2-6; no definite D call. Trimming left V 7 bases short and J 0 bases short, with 13 bases between. The CDR3 contains 16 residues. The CDR3 reads CASIHGPASGANVLTF. The CDR3 DNA is TGTGCCAGCATTCACGGGCCGGCCTCTGGGGCCAACGTCCTGACTTTC.

This clonotype has at least ten counts. J is TRBJ2-5 and V is TRBV20-1; TRBD1 might be the D (5 bases). The CDR3 runs to 15 residues. Germline loops: CDR1 DFQATT, CDR2 SNEGSKA (reference sequence). Trimming pared 0 bases from V and 3 bases from J, leaving 14 bases between. The CDR3 DNA follows: TGCAGTGCTAGAGATGGGGCGGACCCCAAAGAGACCCAGTACTTC. Its translation: CSARDGADPKETQYF.

This clonotype was counted many times. The chain recombines TRBV28 with TRBJ1-6; a weak D match, TRBD1 (5 bases). CDR1 and CDR2 from the germline V gene are MDHEN and SYDVKM. V was shortened by 3 bases and J by 0 bases, with 21 bases between the two germline ends. The CDR3 totals 20 residues. The CDR3 sequence: CASSFGVRGSASSYNSPLHF. CDR3 DNA: TGTGCCAGCAGTTTTGGGGTGAGGGGTTCAGCTAGCTCCTATAATTCACCCCTCCACTTT.

This clonotype was recorded at least ten times. The V call is TRBV6-5, the J call TRBJ2-7, with D perhaps assigned TRBD1 or TRBD2 (6 bases each). Trimming cost V 2 bases and J 6 bases, with 14 bases left between them. CDR3 length: 14 residues. Germline assignment: CDR1 MNHEY and CDR2 SVGAGI. The CDR3 DNA is TGTGCCAGCAGTTACAACAGGGAGGTCTTCGAGCAGTACTTC. Protein product: CASSYNREVFEQYF.

This clonotype was detected ten times or more. The genes are TRBV6-6 and TRBJ1-3; no reliable D call. The CDR3 runs to 14 residues. The V end lost 7 bases, the J end lost 0 bases, and 10 bases lay between the germline ends. CDR1 MNHNY and CDR2 SVGAGI come from the germline V gene (reference sequence). CDR3 sequence: CASTSLDSGNTIYF. In DNA, the CDR3 is TGTGCCAGCACCTCACTGGACTCTGGAAACACCATATATTTT.

This clonotype was found many times. The V gene is TRBV5-6, the J gene TRBJ2-5, with D possibly being TRBD2 (5 bases). The V end lost 0 bases, the J end lost 3 bases, and 12 bases lay between the germline ends. The CDR3 is 15 amino acids. Germline CDR1 and CDR2: SGHDT and YYEEEE. The CDR3 reads CASSLGVGEEETQYF. DNA for the CDR3: TGTGCCAGCAGCTTGGGGGTCGGGGAAGAAGAGACCCAGTACTTC.

This clonotype was detected ten times or more. V usage is TRBV5-1 and J usage is TRBJ2-1, with 10 bases matching TRBD1. V was pared by 5 bases and J by 8 bases, with 7 bases of the junction left unmatched. The germline gives CDR1 SGHRS, CDR2 YFSETQ. CDR3 length equals 14 residues. CDR3 sequence: CASRNTGTGDEQFF. CDR3 in DNA: TGCGCCAGCAGAAATACCGGGACAGGGGATGAGCAGTTCTTC.

This clonotype has only one observation. CDR3 sequence (DNA): TGTGCCAGCAGCTCCAGGACCCGCTACGAGCAGTACTTC. This codes for CASSSRTRYEQYF. The V and J genes are TRBV7-2 and TRBJ2-7; D uncertain. The germline CDR1 and CDR2 sequences are SGHTA and FQGNSA. The V gene lost 4 bases and the J gene lost 3 bases, with 10 bases spanning the gap. The CDR3 is 13 residues long.

This clonotype was observed at least ten times. The chain employs TRBV5-5 and TRBJ1-4; no firm D call. The CDR3 runs 15 residues. V dropped 1 base and J dropped 0 bases, with 7 bases sitting between them. The germline V gene encodes CDR1 SGHKS and CDR2 YYEKEE (reference sequence). This chain's CDR3 is CASSLHDATNEKLFF. The DNA of the CDR3 is TGTGCCAGCAGCTTGCACGATGCAACTAATGAAAAACTGTTTTTT.

There are many counts of this clonotype. A much larger clone is a single base away; this may be a read error. The chain combines TRBV20-1 with TRBJ1-3; tentative D call: TRBD1 (5 bases). The CDR3 totals 17 residues. Trimming pared 0 bases from V and 0 bases from J, leaving 15 bases between. CDR1 is DFQATT and CDR2 is SNEGSKA in the germline V gene (reference sequence). The CDR3 loop reads CSARDMGVGSSGNTIYF. DNA for the CDR3: TGCAGTGCTAGAGATATGGGGGTGGGGAGCTCTGGAAACACCATATATTTT.

This clonotype was seen ten or more times. This rearrangement joins TRBV10-3 to TRBJ2-3, with TRBD1 as a possible D gene (6 bases). This CDR3 contains 15 residues. V was clipped by 3 bases and J by 6 bases, with 16 bases between them. Germline V lookup: CDR1 ENHRY, CDR2 SYGVKD. CDR3 sequence reads: CAISDGTGKVDTQYF. As DNA, the CDR3 is TGTGCCATCAGTGATGGAACAGGGAAAGTCGATACGCAGTATTTT.

This clonotype appeared many times. V gene TRBV12-3 or TRBV12-4 combines with J gene TRBJ1-2; D not certain. The CDR3 loop spans 12 amino acids. V lost 3 bases and J lost 6, with 8 bases in between. The CDR3 protein is CASSFSVDGYTF. CDR3 nucleotide sequence: TGTGCCAGCAGTTTCAGTGTAGATGGCTACACCTTC.

V and J are TRBV5-1 and TRBJ1-3; 7 nucleotides agree with TRBD1. Germline V gene data show CDR1 as SGHRS and CDR2 as YFSETQ. Trimming took 4 bases from V and 4 from J; bases not matched to a gene: 2. The CDR3 loop spans 13 amino acids. The CDR3 sequence: CASSAGGGNTIYF. The CDR3 nucleotides read TGCGCCAGCAGCGCAGGGGGAGGAAACACCATATATTTT.

V is TRBV20-1 and J is TRBJ1-1, with D unclear. The CDR3 has 14 residues. Looked up from germline, CDR1 is DFQATT and CDR2 is SNEGSKA (reference sequence). V was shortened by 3 bases and J by 7 bases, with 18 bases between the two germline ends. The CDR3 nucleotides read TGCAGTGCTAGTGGTGGAGGCCTGAAAAATGAAGCTTTCTTT. Protein: CSASGGGLKNEAFF.